Listed here are 10 T cell receptor beta chains from one sample, sequenced in a study of blood T cells in healthy people across ages. It was with a sample-barcoded 5' primer and a J-beta primer mix that a second PCR of roughly 7 to 12 cycles was run. TCRdb reanalysed the 5' RACE reads using MiXCR and keeps one entry per CDR3 protein. The sample records about a million distinct CDR3 sequences, roughly 43% being singletons. Sequences were obtained from blood. The receptors originated from a man aged 30-40 years in good health.

This clonotype was recorded many times. The V and J genes are TRBV28 and TRBJ1-6; no clear D. The CDR3 runs to 17 residues. CDR1 MDHEN and CDR2 SYDVKM come from the germline V gene. Trimming left V 3 bases short and J 0 bases short, with 12 bases between. In nucleotides, the CDR3 is TGTGCCAGCAGTTTCTCGACGGGGAGCTCCTATAATTCACCCCTCCACTTT. It is translated as CASSFSTGSSYNSPLHF.

The chain recombines TRBV20-1 with TRBJ2-3; D is undetermined. CDR1 and CDR2 (germline): DFQATT, SNEGSKA (reference sequence). The V and J ends lost 6 bases and 1 base respectively, with 14 bases between them. This CDR3 is 14 amino acids long. CDR3 region: CSAILAAGTDTQYF. CDR3 DNA: TGCAGTGCCATTCTCGCGGCTGGCACAGATACGCAGTATTTT.

This clonotype was detected only a few times. V and J are TRBV2 and TRBJ2-1; the D is unclear. Trimming stripped 3 bases from V and 5 bases from J, with 2 bases between. Germline CDR1 is SNHLY and CDR2 is FYNNEI. This CDR3 has 11 residues. CDR3 amino acids: CASSDDNEQFF. CDR3 DNA: TGTGCCAGCAGTGATGACAATGAGCAGTTCTTC.

This clonotype was seen many times. This chain links TRBV6-5 with TRBJ2-6, with D perhaps TRBD1 (5 bases). The CDR3 spans 14 residues. V lost 10 bases and J 0 bases, leaving 10 bases between the germline ends. Germline CDR1 MNHEY, CDR2 SVGAGI. This CDR3 reads CATYRSSGANVLTF. CDR3 nucleotides: TGTGCCACCTACAGGAGCTCTGGGGCCAACGTCCTGACTTTC.

This clonotype was seen a single time. One base away lies a much larger clone, so this may be a sequencing read error. The V gene is TRBV9, the J gene TRBJ2-5, with D tentatively TRBD1 (5 bases). CDR1 SGDLS and CDR2 YYNGEE come from the germline V gene. The CDR3 consists of 14 residues. With 2 bases removed from V and 3 bases from J, the gap between germline ends came to 11 bases. The CDR3 loop is CASSVGPREETQYF. DNA for the CDR3: TGTGCCAGCAGCGTGGGGCCTAGGGAAGAGACCCAGTACTTC.

This clonotype was picked up a small number of times. The genes are TRBV14 and TRBJ2-1; 9 bases are a match to TRBD1. Per germline, CDR1 SGHDN and CDR2 FVKESK. V shed 4 bases, J shed 5 bases, and the junction held 6 bases outside the gene matches. The CDR3 sequence is 15 residues long. The CDR3 region has the DNA TGTGCCAGCAGCCCTAGACAGGGGGGTCACAATGAGCAGTTCTTC. It yields the protein CASSPRQGGHNEQFF.

The V call is TRBV6-1, the J call TRBJ2-7, with D maybe TRBD1 (6 bases). Deletions cut 0 bases from V and 0 bases from J, with 12 bases between. Germline V gives CDR1 MNHNS, CDR2 SASEGT. The CDR3 has 16 amino acids. CDR3 nucleotides: TGTGCCAGCAGTGAAGCCCTGGGGGCCCCCTCCTACGAGCAGTACTTC. Its translation is CASSEALGAPSYEQYF.

This clonotype was recorded a few times. V usage is TRBV6-1 and J usage is TRBJ1-2, with D uncertain. The CDR3 length is 12 residues. Trimming pared 7 bases from V and 4 bases from J, leaving 10 bases between. From germline, CDR1 is MNHNS and CDR2 SASEGT. The CDR3 bases are TGTGCCAGCACCCCGGGGTCCTATGGCTACACCTTC. The encoded protein is CASTPGSYGYTF.

The chain carries TRBV6-6 and TRBJ2-5; 7 bases fit TRBD1. CDR1 is MNHNY, CDR2 SVGAGI, per germline (reference sequence). J lost 4 bases, V lost 2 bases, and 7 bases had no gene match. The CDR3 runs to 15 residues. CDR3 amino acids: CASSYQRTGRETQYF. CDR3 in DNA: TGTGCCAGCAGTTACCAAAGGACAGGCAGAGAGACCCAGTACTTC.

This clonotype was detected only a few times. The gene calls are TRBV5-5 and TRBJ2-3; 10 positions match TRBD2. This CDR3 region has 18 residues. Per germline, CDR1 SGHKS and CDR2 YYEKEE (reference sequence). Trimming cost V 0 bases and J 4 bases; bases outside gene matches: 11. DNA of the CDR3: TGTGCCAGCAGCTTGGCACTAGCGGGGCCAAACGTCCCAGATACGCAGTATTTT. Translation gives CASSLALAGPNVPDTQYF.